What follows are 25 T cell receptor beta chains derived from one specimen sequenced in a study of CD8+CD57+ T cells in acquired aplastic anemia. Patients sequenced had flow cytometry evidence of CD8+CD57+ cell expansion. TCR beta VDJ combinations and CDR3 sequences were profiled from genomic DNA. TCRdb redid the calling of the reads with MiXCR, one entry per CDR3 protein. The repertoire holds a few hundred thousand distinct CDR3 sequences, about half seen once, with approximately 20% in the top ten. Specimen: sorted CD4+, CD8+, or CD8+CD57+ T cells (not recorded which) from PBMCs. The origin of the receptors is a human donor with aplastic anemia.

This clonotype was counted between two and nine times. The chain carries TRBV6-1 and TRBJ1-2, with D maybe TRBD1 (6 bases). The V end lost 1 base, the J end lost 3 bases, and 15 bases lay between the germline ends. Looked up from germline, CDR1 is MNHNS and CDR2 is SASEGT. This CDR3 is 16 amino acids long. CDR3 loop: CASSEGGARGDYGYTF. CDR3 coding DNA: TGTGCCAGCAGTGAAGGGGGGGCGAGGGGGGACTATGGCTACACCTTC.

This rearrangement joins TRBV3-1 to TRBJ1-2; 7 positions match TRBD1. The ends lost 0 bases at V and 8 bases at J; junction bases unmatched: 6. CDR3 size: 14 residues. Per the germline V gene, CDR1 is LGHDT and CDR2 is YNNKEL (reference sequence). The CDR3 bases are TGTGCCAGCAGCCAAGACTCGACAGGGAACGGCTACACCTTC. This gives the protein CASSQDSTGNGYTF.

The V gene is TRBV6-5, the J gene TRBJ1-6, with D uncertain. V gave up 0 bases and J gave up 0 bases, with 12 bases separating them. Per germline, CDR1 MNHEY and CDR2 SVGAGI. The CDR3 contains 18 residues. CDR3 residues: CASSYSSLASSYNSPLHF. The DNA of the CDR3 is TGTGCCAGCAGTTACTCGAGTCTGGCGAGCTCCTATAATTCACCCCTCCACTTT.

In this sample, this clonotype turned up a few times. The rearrangement joins TRBV6-1 to TRBJ2-7, with 9 bases matching TRBD1. Trimming at V came to 2 bases and at J to 6 bases, leaving 11 bases not matched to a gene. The CDR3 sequence is 16 residues long. Germline lookup yields CDR1 MNHNS and CDR2 SASEGT. The chain's CDR3 is CASSERWGTGLSEQYF. CDR3 nucleotides: TGTGCCAGCAGTGAACGGTGGGGGACAGGGTTGTCCGAGCAGTACTTC.

This clonotype was counted many times. This chain joins TRBV5-1 and TRBJ1-4, with D hard to call. CDR3 length: 16 amino acids. Deletions cut 2 bases from V and 1 base from J, with 12 bases between. Looked up from germline, CDR1 is SGHRS and CDR2 is YFSETQ. CDR3 in DNA: TGCGCCAGCAGCTTTCCGGGCCTTGGAACTAATGAAAAACTGTTTTTT. Translated: CASSFPGLGTNEKLFF. The full variable domain, in which reference TRBV5-1 and TRBJ1-4 provide the parts outside the CDR3, is KAGVTQTPRYLIKTRGQQVTLSCSPISGHRSVSWYQQTPGQGLQFLFEYFSETQRNKGNFPGRFSGRQFSNSRSEMNVSTLELGDSALYLCASSFPGLGTNEKLFFGSGTQLSVL.

The J gene is TRBJ2-5, the V gene TRBV18, with unresolved D. This CDR3 contains 13 residues. From germline, CDR1 is KGHSH and CDR2 LQKENI. The V end lost 3 bases, the J end lost 4 bases, and 9 bases lay between the germline ends. The CDR3 DNA reads as TGTGCCAGCTCACCTTCGAGTTTAGAGACCCAGTACTTC. It specifies CASSPSSLETQYF.

This clonotype was observed many times. The rearrangement joins TRBV7-9 to TRBJ2-3; no clear D gene. V shed 5 bases and J shed 3 bases, with 15 bases lying between them. CDR3 size: 15 residues. From germline, CDR1 is SEHNR and CDR2 FQNEAQ (reference sequence). CDR3: CASSLLAKETDTQYF. CDR3 sequence (DNA): TGTGCCAGCAGCCTCTTGGCGAAGGAGACAGATACGCAGTATTTT.

This clonotype has a handful of counts. The rearrangement joins TRBV7-8 to TRBJ2-5; D gene unclear. CDR1 and CDR2 from the germline V gene are SGHVS and FQNEAQ. This CDR3 is built from 17 residues. Trimming removed 0 bases from V and 10 bases from J, with 24 bases in between. CDR3 sequence (DNA): TGTGCCAGCAGCTTAGCCTACCCCCCTGTAACTGGTCGAGGCCAGTACTTC. Translation gives CASSLAYPPVTGRGQYF. The full variable domain, rest sourced from reference TRBV7-8 and TRBJ2-5, is GAGVSQSPRYKVAKRGQDVALRCDPISGHVSLFWYQQALGQGPEFLTYFQNEAQLDKSGLPSDRFFAERPEGSVSTLKIQRTQQEDSAVYLCASSLAYPPVTGRGQYFGPGTRLLVL.

This rearrangement joins TRBV20-1 to TRBJ1-1; D may be TRBD1 (5 bases). Trimming shortened V by 0 bases and J by 1 base, and 15 bases separated the two germline ends. The CDR3 sequence is 16 residues long. CDR1 and CDR2 from the germline V gene are DFQATT and SNEGSKA (reference sequence). The CDR3 loop is CSARDQGTPENTEAFF. The CDR3 bases are TGCAGTGCTAGAGATCAAGGGACCCCAGAGAACACTGAAGCTTTCTTT.

V usage is TRBV24-1 and J usage is TRBJ2-6; 9 bases are shared with TRBD1. Germline lookup yields CDR1 KGHDR and CDR2 SFDVKD. The CDR3 is made up of 18 amino acids. The trim removed 7 bases at V and 0 bases at J, leaving 9 bases unmatched. The CDR3: CATSGTGYPLSGANVLTF. The CDR3 region has the DNA TGTGCCACCAGCGGGACAGGGTATCCCCTCTCTGGGGCCAACGTCCTGACTTTC.

This clonotype was found once. The V gene is TRBV7-3, the J gene TRBJ2-5, with a possible D match to TRBD2 (6 bases). Germline V gives CDR1 SGHTA, CDR2 FQGTGA. V gave up 5 bases and J gave up 10 bases, with 20 bases separating them. The CDR3 covers 14 residues. CDR3 in amino acids: CASSLLGGFGVQYF. The CDR3 DNA sequence: TGTGCCAGCAGCCTGCTGGGGGGTTTTGGTGTCCAGTACTTC.

The table lists this clonotype with many counts. The chain uses TRBV10-3 and TRBJ2-2; 8 nucleotides align to TRBD2. CDR1 ENHRY and CDR2 SYGVKD come from the germline V gene. The J segment lost 3 bases and the V segment lost 7 bases, leaving 4 bases of the junction unmatched. This CDR3 spans 14 amino acids. The CDR3 is CAIMGGGHTGELFF. The CDR3 region has the DNA TGTGCCATCATGGGCGGGGGGCACACCGGGGAGCTGTTTTTT.

The sample holds many counts of this clonotype. The chain is built from TRBV5-6 and TRBJ1-2, with 8 bases matching TRBD1. Germline V lookup: CDR1 SGHDT, CDR2 YYEEEE. The CDR3 is 14 amino acids. Germline trimming cut 2 bases from V and 7 bases from J; bases unmatched to any gene: 7. CDR3: CASSFTGTGVGYTF. DNA of the CDR3: TGTGCCAGCAGCTTCACCGGGACAGGTGTTGGCTACACCTTC. The variable domain in full, with the rest retrieved from reference TRBV5-6 and TRBJ1-2, is DAGVTQSPTHLIKTRGQQVTLRCSPKSGHDTVSWYQQALGQGPQFIFQYYEEEERQRGNFPDRFSGHQFPNYSSELNVNALLLGDSALYLCASSFTGTGVGYTFGSGTRLTVV.

V gene TRBV5-1 combines with J gene TRBJ2-1; D possibly corresponds to TRBD2 (6 bases). CDR3 length: 14 residues. Germline V CDR1 and CDR2: SGHRS, YFSETQ. V was clipped by 4 bases and J by 3 bases, with 11 bases between them. This CDR3 reads CASSLGEDYNEQFF. As DNA, the CDR3 is TGCGCCAGCAGCCTCGGGGAGGACTACAATGAGCAGTTCTTC.

This clonotype was seen at least ten times. V is TRBV19 and J is TRBJ2-1, with TRBD1 identical over 9 bases. Germline V lookup: CDR1 LNHDA, CDR2 SQIVND (reference sequence). V lost 4 bases to trimming and J lost 3 bases; unmatched junction nucleotides: 4. There are 15 residues in the CDR3. Here the CDR3 DNA reads TGTGCCAGTAGTACAAAGGGACAGGGCTACAATGAGCAGTTCTTC. Amino acids: CASSTKGQGYNEQFF.

This clonotype was recorded many times. The rearrangement uses TRBV7-9 and TRBJ2-1; 8 nucleotides line up with TRBD2. The germline V gene has CDR1 SEHNR and CDR2 FQNEAQ (reference sequence). The CDR3 length is 17 residues. Germline trimming cut 2 bases from V and 5 bases from J; bases unmatched to any gene: 11. Here the CDR3 reads CASSLRTLGLAHNEQFF. DNA for the CDR3: TGTGCCAGCAGCTTACGGACTTTAGGACTAGCCCACAATGAGCAGTTCTTC. The full variable domain, its missing parts supplied by reference TRBV7-9 and TRBJ2-1, is DTGVSQNPRHKITKRGQNVTFRCDPISEHNRLYWYRQTLGQGPEFLTYFQNEAQLEKSRLLSDRFSAERPKGSFSTLEIQRTEQGDSAMYLCASSLRTLGLAHNEQFFGPGTRLTVL.

This chain joins TRBV20-1 and TRBJ1-6; TRBD1 might be the D (6 bases). The CDR3 sequence is 11 residues long. CDR1 is DFQATT, CDR2 SNEGSKA, per germline (reference sequence). Trimming cost V 5 bases and J 10 bases, with 9 bases left between them. The CDR3 is CSAYRDSPLHF. The CDR3 DNA is TGCAGTGCTTACAGGGACTCACCCCTCCACTTT.

The chain links TRBV7-2 to TRBJ2-5; 10 positions match TRBD2. Germline assignment: CDR1 SGHTA and CDR2 FQGNSA. CDR3 length equals 18 residues. After removal of 5 bases from V and 5 bases from J, the junction contained 17 bases not matched to a gene. The CDR3 DNA reads as TGTGCCAGCAGCCCAAGGGGACTAGCGAGGGGGTGGCGGGAGACCCAGTACTTC. Translating it yields CASSPRGLARGWRETQYF.

This chain links TRBV4-1 with TRBJ2-7; TRBD2 matches at 14 bases. CDR1 is MGHRA and CDR2 is YSYEKL in the germline V gene. With V trimmed by 1 base and J by 4 bases, 6 bases remained unmatched. This CDR3 has 17 amino acids. For the CDR3, the DNA is TGCGCCAGCAGCCAAGGACTAGCGGGAGGGCCCGGTTACGAGCAGTACTTC. Encoded protein: CASSQGLAGGPGYEQYF.

This clonotype was seen a handful of times. The CDR3 nucleotides are TGTGCCAGCAGCCGTCGGTTAACAGGGCCCTTACTTGAAGCTTTCTTT. Protein product: CASSRRLTGPLLEAFF. V is TRBV14 and J is TRBJ1-1; a weak D match, TRBD1 (6 bases). The germline V gene has CDR1 SGHDN and CDR2 FVKESK. CDR3 length equals 16 residues. V lost 4 bases, J lost 7 bases, and 22 bases lay in between.

This clonotype was detected only a few times. Since a much larger clone is just one base distant, this may be a read error. This chain uses TRBV5-1 with TRBJ2-3; 13 positions match TRBD2. The CDR3 length is 17 residues. Trimming took 7 bases from V and 0 from J; bases not matched to a gene: 8. The germline V gene has CDR1 SGHRS and CDR2 YFSETQ. The CDR3 DNA is TGCGCCAGCTGCAAGGGACTAGCGGGATCTAGCACAGATACGCAGTATTTT. The encoded protein is CASCKGLAGSSTDTQYF.

The V gene is TRBV29-1, the J gene TRBJ1-6, with D perhaps matching TRBD1 (5 bases). Germline CDR1 is SQVTM and CDR2 is ANQGSEA. The CDR3 length is 10 residues. CDR3 DNA sequence: TGCACCACCGGGGGTTCACCCCTCCACTTT. This encodes CTTGGSPLHF.

Written as DNA, the CDR3 is TGTGCCATCAGTGACCCGCAGGGTCTGAACACTGAAGCTTTCTTT. Its translation is CAISDPQGLNTEAFF. This chain connects TRBV10-3 to TRBJ1-1; TRBD1 is a possible D gene (5 bases). Trimming took off 3 bases at V and 0 bases at J, with 11 bases between the two ends. Germline V gene sequence: CDR1 ENHRY, CDR2 SYGVKD. This CDR3 has 15 amino acids.

This clonotype was seen just once. The chain links TRBV20-1 to TRBJ1-1; a possible D gene is TRBD1 (5 bases). Trimming took 0 bases from V and 5 from J, leaving 16 bases between them. CDR3 size: 15 residues. The V gene's germline CDR1 is DFQATT and CDR2 SNEGSKA (reference sequence). The CDR3 sequence is CSARDAEGRVTEAFF. CDR3 sequence (DNA): TGCAGTGCTAGAGATGCGGAGGGGAGGGTTACTGAAGCTTTCTTT.

The rearrangement links TRBV10-2 to TRBJ2-7; D is ambiguous. Trimming took off 0 bases at V and 3 bases at J, with 9 bases between the two ends. CDR1 and CDR2 from the germline V gene are WSHSY and SAAADI. The CDR3 consists of 14 residues. The CDR3 DNA sequence: TGCGCCAGCAGTGAGTCGGCAGGATACTACGAGCAGTACTTC. Translation gives CASSESAGYYEQYF.